The source of this TCR beta chain is a study of OX40 agonist ivuxolimab in advanced cancers. Produced via immunoSEQ multiplex PCR; TCRdb's table is partial and in-frame only. The table lists about 84,000 clones, 75% to 90% of them singletons, with around 0.2% in the top ten. There are 18 residues in the CDR3. V trimming: 6 bases; J trimming: 0 bases; junction bases outside the gene matches: 5. Germline V gives CDR1 LNHDA, CDR2 SQIVND (reference sequence). Sequences were derived from CD4+ or CD8+ T cells sorted from blood, sampled in a trial of the OX40 agonist ivuxolimab. The chain carries TRBV19 and TRBJ2-1; 16 bases agree with TRBD2. This receptor was identified in an adult with an advanced solid tumor such as melanoma, head and neck, liver or kidney cancer. The CDR3 sequence is CASSPGTSGGVSYNEQFF. The CDR3, as DNA: TGTGCCAGTAGCCCCGGGACTAGCGGGGGGGTCTCCTACAATGAGCAGTTCTTC.